This passage covers 30 T cell receptor beta chains from one sample sequenced in a study of memory B cells and T cells in multiple sclerosis (dated by TCRdb to the late 2010s). After CFSE-labeled PBMCs were cultured without a stimulus, the autoproliferating (CFSEdim) and non-proliferating (CFSEhi) T cell fractions were sequenced separately. A total of some 5x10^7 CFSE-labeled PBMCs were cultured for approximately seven days without stimulus, and replicate wells were then pooled. These receptors lack a known antigen. Receptor libraries were prepared by the immunoSEQ multiplex PCR assay. The clones in this table, taken by TCRdb from immuneACCESS, are in-frame only. Not every clone is retained; where verified, under half of the shortfall comes from an unresolved V gene, and the cause of the rest is unknown. Across this sample there are approximately 32,000 clones, with roughly 86% seen only once. 2.7% of the sample belongs to the ten largest clones.

The specimen sequenced was PBMCs from blood kept in culture. These receptors were taken from a human donor with multiple sclerosis.

V and J are TRBV28 and TRBJ2-7, with TRBD1 identical over 7 bases. Germline loops: CDR1 MDHEN, CDR2 SYDVKM. The trim removed 7 bases at V and 0 bases at J, leaving 12 bases unmatched. The length of the CDR3 is 16 residues. CDR3 region: CASNPHRQGDSYEQYF. The CDR3 DNA reads as TGTGCCAGCAATCCTCACAGACAGGGAGACTCCTACGAGCAGTACTTC.

The chain uses TRBV28 and TRBJ1-3; no clear D gene. The CDR3 extends over 13 amino acids. Per germline, CDR1 MDHEN and CDR2 SYDVKM. Trimming removed 2 bases from V and 3 bases from J, with 5 bases in between. CDR3 sequence reads: CASSLTRGNTIYF. In DNA, the CDR3 is TGTGCCAGCAGTTTAACGCGTGGAAACACCATATATTTT. The whole variable domain, filled in from reference TRBV28 and TRBJ1-3, reads DVKVTQSSRYLVKRTGEKVFLECVQDMDHENMFWYRQDPGLGLRLIYFSYDVKMKEKGDIPEGYSVSREKKERFSLILESASTNQTSMYLCASSLTRGNTIYFGEGSWLTVV.

This rearrangement joins TRBV4-1 to TRBJ1-1; D unclear. Trimming took off 8 bases at V and 1 base at J, with 20 bases between the two ends. Germline CDR1 and CDR2: MGHRA and YSYEKL. The CDR3 is 16 amino acids. CDR3 bases: TGCGCCAGCTATTCCTTTTTCAGCCTCTCGAACACTGAAGCTTTCTTT. Translation: CASYSFFSLSNTEAFF.

The chain combines TRBV18 with TRBJ2-3; no definite D call. Per germline, CDR1 KGHSH and CDR2 LQKENI. This CDR3 has 15 amino acids. Between the trimmed V and J ends, which lost 2 bases and 0 bases, there was a span of 9 bases. The CDR3 protein is CASSPGLASTDTQYF. The CDR3 DNA reads as TGTGCCAGCTCACCAGGGTTAGCTAGCACAGATACGCAGTATTTT. Filled out from reference TRBV18 and TRBJ2-3, the complete variable domain reads NAGVMQNPRHLVRRRGQEARLRCSPMKGHSHVYWYRQLPEEGLKFMVYLQKENIIDESGMPKERFSAEFPKEGPSILRIQQVVRGDSAAYFCASSPGLASTDTQYFGPGTRLTVL.

The chain has TRBV19 and TRBJ2-1; 9 bases are shared with TRBD2. The CDR3 length is 15 residues. J gave up 8 bases and V 3 bases, and 8 bases lay outside the gene matches. Germline lookup yields CDR1 LNHDA and CDR2 SQIVND (reference sequence). CDR3: CASSIVAGGVDEQFF. The CDR3 DNA reads TGTGCCAGTAGTATTGTGGCGGGAGGGGTAGATGAGCAGTTCTTC.

The rearrangement joins TRBV5-1 to TRBJ2-3; TRBD1 matches at 7 bases. The CDR3 runs 17 residues. The germline V gene has CDR1 SGHRS and CDR2 YFSETQ. The V gene end was trimmed by 7 bases and the J gene end by 2 bases; junction bases not matched to a gene: 16. The CDR3: CASRVGHRGAHTDTQYF. The CDR3 DNA follows: TGCGCCAGCCGGGTGGGGCACAGGGGCGCCCACACAGATACGCAGTATTTT.

This clone occurred once. Here the CDR3 DNA reads TGTGCCAGCAGTTTACCCAACCAGCCCCAGCATTTT. Protein sequence: CASSLPNQPQHF. The chain employs TRBV28 and TRBJ1-5, with no clear D. The germline gives CDR1 MDHEN, CDR2 SYDVKM. The V end was cut by 2 bases, the J end by 7 bases, with 6 bases between. The CDR3 runs 12 residues.

V is TRBV27 and J is TRBJ2-2, with D hard to call. Germline loops: CDR1 MNHEY, CDR2 SMNVEV (reference sequence). The CDR3 contains 14 residues. V lost 3 bases and J 3 bases, leaving 8 bases between the germline ends. The CDR3 region has the DNA TGTGCCAGCAGTTTTCGGTTCGACACCGGGGAGCTGTTTTTT. Translated: CASSFRFDTGELFF.

The rearrangement links TRBV5-6 to TRBJ2-7; D perhaps matches TRBD1 (5 bases). The germline V gene encodes CDR1 SGHDT and CDR2 YYEEEE. V gave up 1 base and J gave up 4 bases, with 15 bases separating them. The CDR3 has 15 amino acids. In nucleotides, the CDR3 is TGTGCCAGCAGCTTGACAGGAAGCAAACATTACGAGCAGTACTTC. This translates into CASSLTGSKHYEQYF.

This chain connects TRBV6-1 to TRBJ2-5; the match to TRBD2 covers 8 bases. The DNA matches TRBJ2-7 better at its end, which makes the J call doubtful. There are 15 residues in the CDR3. Germline CDR1 is MNHNS and CDR2 is SASEGT. The CDR3 region has the DNA TGTGCCAGCAGTGAAAGGGGACTAGTCTCGTACGAGCAGTACTTC. Its translation is CASSERGLVSYEQYF.

This sequence joins TRBV11-2 and TRBJ1-4; no definite D call. Germline lookup yields CDR1 SGHAT and CDR2 FQNNGV. This CDR3 has 12 residues. V lost 4 bases and J 7 bases, leaving 7 bases between the germline ends. The chain's CDR3 is CASSSKREKLFF. In nucleotides, the CDR3 is TGTGCCAGCAGCTCCAAACGTGAAAAACTGTTTTTT.

The rearrangement joins TRBV11-1 to TRBJ2-3, with 8 bases that match TRBD1. The length of the CDR3 is 16 residues. J gave up 6 bases and V 3 bases, and 11 bases lay outside the gene matches. CDR1 is SGHAT, CDR2 FQDESV, per germline (reference sequence). The CDR3 spells CASSFGTGSSGDTQYF. The CDR3 DNA is TGTGCCAGCAGCTTCGGGACAGGCTCGTCGGGGGATACGCAGTATTTT. Filled out from reference TRBV11-1 and TRBJ2-3, the complete variable domain reads EAEVAQSPRYKITEKSQAVAFWCDPISGHATLYWYRQILGQGPELLVQFQDESVVDDSQLPKDRFSAERLKGVDSTLKIQPAELGDSAMYLCASSFGTGSSGDTQYFGPGTRLTVL.

This chain connects TRBV28 to TRBJ1-5; D gene uncertain. Between the trimmed V and J ends, which lost 7 bases and 6 bases, there was a span of 13 bases. Germline loops: CDR1 MDHEN, CDR2 SYDVKM. The CDR3 runs 13 residues. The DNA for the CDR3 is TGTGCCAGCATCGGTGGAGGGAGTCAGCCCCAGCATTTT. Translating gives CASIGGGSQPQHF.

This clone occurred once. The genes are TRBV10-2 and TRBJ1-2; D remains unclear. The CDR3 is 11 amino acids. Germline V CDR1 and CDR2: WSHSY, SAAADI. Deletions cut 0 bases from V and 8 bases from J, with 4 bases between. CDR3 amino acids: CASSESSGYTF. The CDR3 nucleotides read TGCGCCAGCAGTGAGTCTAGCGGCTACACCTTC.

This clone showed up just a few times. J is TRBJ2-1 and V is TRBV7-3; no definite D call. Per the germline V gene, CDR1 is SGHTA and CDR2 is FQGTGA. CDR3 size: 15 residues. V was shortened by 3 bases and J by 0 bases, with 9 bases between the two germline ends. The CDR3 coding sequence is TGTGCCAGCAGCTTCGGATCAAGCTCCTACAATGAGCAGTTCTTC. It encodes CASSFGSSSYNEQFF.

The J gene is TRBJ2-5, the V gene TRBV2, with 7 bases fitting TRBD1. The CDR3 extends over 16 amino acids. Germline lookup yields CDR1 SNHLY and CDR2 FYNNEI. J lost 2 bases, V lost 5 bases, and 11 bases had no gene match. This chain's CDR3 is CASSLSGQDQQETQYF. CDR3 bases: TGTGCCAGCAGTTTGTCCGGACAGGACCAACAAGAGACCCAGTACTTC.

The rearrangement links TRBV27 to TRBJ2-3; the D gene could be TRBD1 or TRBD2 (5 bases each). The CDR3 has 14 residues. Germline CDR1 MNHEY, CDR2 SMNVEV (reference sequence). With 6 bases removed from V and 5 bases from J, the gap between germline ends came to 15 bases. The CDR3 sequence: CASSWGFEGDTQYF. The CDR3 DNA follows: TGTGCCAGCAGCTGGGGGTTTGAGGGAGATACGCAGTATTTT.

The chain couples TRBV6-1 to TRBJ2-2, with D maybe TRBD2 (5 bases). CDR1 is MNHNS and CDR2 is SASEGT in the germline V gene. CDR3 length: 14 amino acids. V lost 4 bases, J lost 5 bases, and 11 bases lay in between. DNA of the CDR3: TGTGCCAGCAGTGGGCGGACTGCGACCGGGGAGCTGTTTTTT. Protein product: CASSGRTATGELFF.

This clone has just a few counts. The V call is TRBV7-2, the J call TRBJ1-5; TRBD1 aligns across 7 bases. The CDR3 is 14 amino acids. Germline assignment: CDR1 SGHTA and CDR2 FQGNSA. J was trimmed by 2 bases and V by 5 bases; bases with no gene match: 3. This CDR3 reads CASSPTGGNQPQHF. In nucleotides, the CDR3 is TGTGCCAGCAGCCCAACAGGGGGCAATCAGCCCCAGCATTTT.

The CDR3, as DNA: TGTGCCAGCAGGCAGGGCCCGAACACTGAAGCTTTCTTT. Its translation: CASRQGPNTEAFF. V usage is TRBV28 and J usage is TRBJ1-1, with D possibly matching TRBD1 (5 bases). V was trimmed by 6 bases and J by 1 base, leaving 9 bases between them. This CDR3 spans 13 amino acids. Germline V gene sequence: CDR1 MDHEN, CDR2 SYDVKM.

The CDR3 DNA is TGCAGCGTTGAACTAGCCTACGAGCAGTACTTC. Translated, it gives CSVELAYEQYF. V is TRBV29-1 and J is TRBJ2-7, with D unresolved. V was cut by 2 bases and J by 2 bases, with 4 bases left in between. The CDR3 spans 11 residues. In germline, CDR1 is SQVTM, CDR2 ANQGSEA.

The count of this clone is one. This chain links TRBV28 with TRBJ1-3; D unresolved. CDR1 MDHEN and CDR2 SYDVKM come from the germline V gene. Between the trimmed V and J ends, which lost 7 bases and 0 bases, there was a span of 16 bases. The CDR3 is 16 residues long. The chain's CDR3 is CASTPGSLLSGNTIYF. The CDR3 DNA follows: TGTGCCAGCACCCCCGGCTCCCTACTCTCTGGAAACACCATATATTTT.

This clone is a singleton in its sample. The gene calls are TRBV29-1 and TRBJ1-1; perhaps TRBD1 as D (5 bases). This CDR3 contains 15 residues. Germline V CDR1 and CDR2: SQVTM, ANQGSEA. The V end lost 7 bases, the J end lost 0 bases, and 18 bases lay between the germline ends. CDR3 amino acids: CSAWGPGLLNTEAFF. The CDR3 coding sequence is TGCAGCGCCTGGGGACCGGGCCTCCTGAACACTGAAGCTTTCTTT. The full variable domain, completed using reference TRBV29-1 and TRBJ1-1, is SAVISQKPSRDICQRGTSLTIQCQVDSQVTMMFWYRQQPGQSLTLIATANQGSEATYESGFVIDKFPISRPNLTFSTLTVSNMSPEDSSIYLCSAWGPGLLNTEAFFGQGTRLTVV.

The rearrangement links TRBV7-8 to TRBJ2-2; the D gene is possibly TRBD1 (6 bases). The ends were cut back, 5 bases at V and 6 bases at J, with 13 bases in the middle. Per germline, CDR1 SGHVS and CDR2 FQNEAQ. CDR3 size: 14 residues. CDR3 loop: CASSPNRVPGELFF. CDR3 nucleotides: TGTGCCAGCAGCCCTAACAGGGTTCCCGGGGAGCTGTTTTTT. Together with reference TRBV7-8 and TRBJ2-2, the CDR3 gives the full variable domain: GAGVSQSPRYKVAKRGQDVALRCDPISGHVSLFWYQQALGQGPEFLTYFQNEAQLDKSGLPSDRFFAERPEGSVSTLKIQRTQQEDSAVYLCASSPNRVPGELFFGEGSRLTVL.

Here the CDR3 DNA reads TGCGCCAGCAGTGGGTCGGGGACCTACACCGGGGAGCTGTTTTTT. Protein: CASSGSGTYTGELFF. V is TRBV10-1 and J is TRBJ2-2; possibly TRBD1 or TRBD2 for D (5 bases each). The CDR3 is made up of 15 amino acids. V was trimmed by 4 bases and J by 3 bases, leaving 12 bases between them. Germline loops: CDR1 WNHNN, CDR2 SYGVQD (reference sequence).

Turning to this clone: The same CDR3 arises from other DNA sequences in this sample as well. The genes are TRBV18 and TRBJ1-1, with D uncertain. CDR1 KGHSH and CDR2 LQKENI come from the germline V gene. V lost 3 bases to trimming and J lost 2 bases, with 7 bases between them. The CDR3 runs 13 residues. The CDR3 DNA sequence: TGTGCCAGCTCACCCCCCTTAAACACTGAAGCTTTCTTT. It is translated as CASSPPLNTEAFF.

This clone was observed a single time. The V gene is TRBV7-3, the J gene TRBJ2-2; unclear D gene. The V gene's germline CDR1 is SGHTA and CDR2 FQGTGA. This CDR3 has 16 amino acids. The V gene lost 5 bases and the J gene lost 1 base, with 14 bases spanning the gap. DNA for the CDR3: TGTGCCAGCAGCCTAGGCGTCACTCAGAACACCGGGGAGCTGTTTTTT. Its protein product is CASSLGVTQNTGELFF.

This chain links TRBV11-3 with TRBJ2-1; the match to TRBD2 covers 10 bases. CDR3 length equals 15 residues. V was clipped by 3 bases and J by 3 bases; unmatched bases: 2. The germline V gene encodes CDR1 SGHNT and CDR2 YENEEA. DNA of the CDR3: TGTGCCAGCAGCTTGGGGACTAGCGACTACAATGAGCAGTTCTTC. Translating gives CASSLGTSDYNEQFF.

This chain connects TRBV6-1 to TRBJ1-2; D is possibly TRBD1 (5 bases). V dropped 2 bases and J dropped 4 bases, with 17 bases sitting between them. CDR3 size: 16 residues. Germline CDR1 MNHNS, CDR2 SASEGT. The DNA of the CDR3 is TGTGCCAGCAGTGAATCCCCGGGTCAGGGAGGCTATGGCTACACCTTC. This codes for CASSESPGQGGYGYTF.

The rearrangement uses TRBV28 and TRBJ2-3, with TRBD2 as a possible D gene (6 bases). With 5 bases removed from V and 1 base from J, the gap between germline ends came to 16 bases. Germline V lookup: CDR1 MDHEN, CDR2 SYDVKM. The CDR3 has 16 residues. The CDR3 region has the DNA TGTGCCAGCAGTCCCTCGCGCGGGATGGGCACAGATACGCAGTATTTT. As protein: CASSPSRGMGTDTQYF.